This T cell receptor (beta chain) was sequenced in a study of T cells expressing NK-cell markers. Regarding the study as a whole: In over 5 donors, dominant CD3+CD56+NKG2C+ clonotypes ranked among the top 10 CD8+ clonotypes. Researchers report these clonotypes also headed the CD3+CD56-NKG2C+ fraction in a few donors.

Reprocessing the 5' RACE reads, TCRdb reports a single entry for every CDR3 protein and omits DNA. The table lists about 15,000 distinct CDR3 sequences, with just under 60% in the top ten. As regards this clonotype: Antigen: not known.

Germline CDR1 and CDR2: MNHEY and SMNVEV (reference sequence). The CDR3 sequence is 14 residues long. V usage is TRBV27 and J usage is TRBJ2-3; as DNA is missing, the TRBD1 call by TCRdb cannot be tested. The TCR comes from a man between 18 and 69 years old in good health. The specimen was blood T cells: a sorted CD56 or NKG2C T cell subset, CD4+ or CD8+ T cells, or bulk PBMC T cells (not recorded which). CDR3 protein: CASSATGGIDTQYF.